This TCR beta chain was captured by sequencing in a study of T-cell memory formation after mild COVID-19. General study results and limits: Still unconfirmed is whether the second-wave clones peaking on day 37 recognized SARS-CoV-2.

TCRdb analysed the 5' RACE reads with MiXCR anew, one entry per CDR3 protein. The sample holds under 250,000 distinct CDR3 sequences, roughly 14% seen once. Germline loops: CDR1 SGHTA, CDR2 FQGNSA. The CDR3 has 13 residues. V gave up 5 bases and J gave up 2 bases, with 9 bases separating them. This clonotype was observed at least ten times. Antigen specificity is unknown. Sequencing used PBMCs or a T cell subset sorted from them (not recorded which). The receptor was isolated from an adult woman who had mild COVID-19 (a few samples of this study predate the infection). Cell type and time point are not known. The rearrangement joins TRBV7-2 to TRBJ2-5, with D hard to call. CDR3 amino acids: CASSNGLQETQYF. The CDR3 nucleotides read TGTGCCAGCAGCAATGGTTTGCAAGAGACCCAGTACTTC.